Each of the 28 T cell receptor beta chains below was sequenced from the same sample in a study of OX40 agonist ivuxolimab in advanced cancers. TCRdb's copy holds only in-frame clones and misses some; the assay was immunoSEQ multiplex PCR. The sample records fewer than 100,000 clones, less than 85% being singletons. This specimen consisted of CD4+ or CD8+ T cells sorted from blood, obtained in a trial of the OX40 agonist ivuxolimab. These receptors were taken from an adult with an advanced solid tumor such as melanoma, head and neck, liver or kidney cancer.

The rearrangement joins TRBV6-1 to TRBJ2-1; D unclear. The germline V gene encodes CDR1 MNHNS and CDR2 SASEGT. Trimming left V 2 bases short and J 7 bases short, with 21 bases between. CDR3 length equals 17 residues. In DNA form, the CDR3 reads TGTGCCAGCAGTGAATTGCAGGCTTCCCCCCGCATTAATGAGCAGTTCTTC. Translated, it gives CASSELQASPRINEQFF.

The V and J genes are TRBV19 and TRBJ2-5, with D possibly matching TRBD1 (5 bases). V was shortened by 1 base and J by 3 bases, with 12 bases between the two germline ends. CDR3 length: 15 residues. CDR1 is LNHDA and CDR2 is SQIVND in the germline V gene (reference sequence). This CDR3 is CASSIGTTAEETQYF. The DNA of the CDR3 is TGTGCCAGTAGTATAGGGACGACAGCAGAAGAGACCCAGTACTTC.

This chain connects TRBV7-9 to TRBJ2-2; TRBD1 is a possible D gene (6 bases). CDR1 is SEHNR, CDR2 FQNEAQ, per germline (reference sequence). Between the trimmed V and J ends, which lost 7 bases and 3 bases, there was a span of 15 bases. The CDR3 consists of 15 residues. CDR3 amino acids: CASTPRGRDTGELFF. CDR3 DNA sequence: TGTGCCAGCACCCCCAGGGGCCGCGACACCGGGGAGCTGTTTTTT.

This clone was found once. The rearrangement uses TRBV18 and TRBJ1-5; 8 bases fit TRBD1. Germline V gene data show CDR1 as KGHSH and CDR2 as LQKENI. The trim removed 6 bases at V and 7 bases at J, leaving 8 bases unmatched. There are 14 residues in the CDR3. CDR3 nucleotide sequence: TGTGCCAGCTCTCCTCAGGGGGCGGAACAGCCCCAGCATTTT. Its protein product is CASSPQGAEQPQHF. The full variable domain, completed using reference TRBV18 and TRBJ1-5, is NAGVMQNPRHLVRRRGQEARLRCSPMKGHSHVYWYRQLPEEGLKFMVYLQKENIIDESGMPKERFSAEFPKEGPSILRIQQVVRGDSAAYFCASSPQGAEQPQHFGDGTRLSIL.

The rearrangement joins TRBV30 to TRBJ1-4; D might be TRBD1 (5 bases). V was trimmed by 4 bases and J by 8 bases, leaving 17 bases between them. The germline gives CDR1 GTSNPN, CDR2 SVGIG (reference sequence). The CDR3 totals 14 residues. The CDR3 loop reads CAWNGGSGREKLFF. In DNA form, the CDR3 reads TGTGCCTGGAACGGGGGGAGCGGCAGGGAAAAACTGTTTTTT.

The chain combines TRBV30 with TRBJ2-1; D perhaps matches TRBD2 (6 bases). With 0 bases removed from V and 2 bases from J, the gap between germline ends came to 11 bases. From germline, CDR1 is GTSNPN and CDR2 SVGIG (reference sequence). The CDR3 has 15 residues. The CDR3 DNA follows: TGTGCCTGGAGTGTATACGGGACTCCCTACAATGAGCAGTTCTTC. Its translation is CAWSVYGTPYNEQFF.

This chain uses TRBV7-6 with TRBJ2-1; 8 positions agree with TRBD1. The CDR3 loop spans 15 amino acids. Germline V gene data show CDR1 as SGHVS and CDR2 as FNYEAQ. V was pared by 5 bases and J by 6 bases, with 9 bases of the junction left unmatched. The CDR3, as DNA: TGTGCCAGCAGCACGAGGACAGGGTCCGGCAATGAGCAGTTCTTC. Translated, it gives CASSTRTGSGNEQFF.

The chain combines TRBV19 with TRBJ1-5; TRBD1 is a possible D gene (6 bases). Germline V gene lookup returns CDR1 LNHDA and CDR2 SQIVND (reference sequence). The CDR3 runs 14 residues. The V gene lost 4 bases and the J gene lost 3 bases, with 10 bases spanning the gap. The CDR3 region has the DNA TGTGCCAGTAGTAAGCAGGGGCCCAATCAGCCCCAGCATTTT. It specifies CASSKQGPNQPQHF.

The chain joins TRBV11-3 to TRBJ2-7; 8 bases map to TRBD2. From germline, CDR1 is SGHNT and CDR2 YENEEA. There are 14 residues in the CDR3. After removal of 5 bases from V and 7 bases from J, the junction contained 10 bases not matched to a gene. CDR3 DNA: TGTGCCAGCAGCCCCCAAGCGGGGGCGGGGGAGCAGTACTTC. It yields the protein CASSPQAGAGEQYF.

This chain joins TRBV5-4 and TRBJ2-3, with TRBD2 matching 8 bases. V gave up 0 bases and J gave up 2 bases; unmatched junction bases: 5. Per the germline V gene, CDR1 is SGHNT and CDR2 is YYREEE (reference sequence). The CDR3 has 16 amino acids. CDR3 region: CASSLEGGGTTDTQYF. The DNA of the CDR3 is TGTGCCAGCAGCTTGGAAGGCGGGGGGACCACAGATACGCAGTATTTT.

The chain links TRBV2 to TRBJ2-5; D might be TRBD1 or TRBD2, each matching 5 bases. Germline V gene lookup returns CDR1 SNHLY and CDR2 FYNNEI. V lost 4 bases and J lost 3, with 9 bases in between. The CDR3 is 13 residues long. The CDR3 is CASSGDLKETQYF. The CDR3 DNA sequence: TGTGCCAGCAGTGGGGACCTGAAAGAGACCCAGTACTTC.

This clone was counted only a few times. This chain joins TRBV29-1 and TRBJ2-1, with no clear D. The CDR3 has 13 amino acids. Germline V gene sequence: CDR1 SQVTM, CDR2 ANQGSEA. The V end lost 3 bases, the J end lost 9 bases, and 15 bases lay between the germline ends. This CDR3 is CSVELRARFEQFF. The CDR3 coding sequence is TGCAGCGTTGAGCTAAGGGCTAGATTTGAGCAGTTCTTC.

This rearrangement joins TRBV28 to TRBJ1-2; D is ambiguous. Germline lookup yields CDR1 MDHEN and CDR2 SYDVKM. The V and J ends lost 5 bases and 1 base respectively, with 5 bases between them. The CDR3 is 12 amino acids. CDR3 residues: CASSPLNYGYTF. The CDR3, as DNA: TGTGCCAGCAGTCCTCTTAACTATGGCTACACCTTC.

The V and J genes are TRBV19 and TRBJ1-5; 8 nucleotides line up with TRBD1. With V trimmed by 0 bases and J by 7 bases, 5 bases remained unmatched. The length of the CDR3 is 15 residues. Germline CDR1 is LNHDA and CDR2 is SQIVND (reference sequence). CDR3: CASSIEGTGGQPQHF. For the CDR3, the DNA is TGTGCCAGTAGTATAGAAGGGACAGGCGGGCAGCCCCAGCATTTT.

The CDR3 here is CASSGGLARGETQYF. CDR3 in DNA: TGTGCCAGCAGCGGGGGACTAGCGCGAGGAGAGACCCAGTACTTC. This chain connects TRBV5-4 to TRBJ2-5, with 10 bases lining up with TRBD2. CDR3 size: 15 residues. In germline, CDR1 is SGHNT, CDR2 YYREEE (reference sequence). With 4 bases clipped from V and 4 bases from J, the junction kept 7 bases outside the gene matches.

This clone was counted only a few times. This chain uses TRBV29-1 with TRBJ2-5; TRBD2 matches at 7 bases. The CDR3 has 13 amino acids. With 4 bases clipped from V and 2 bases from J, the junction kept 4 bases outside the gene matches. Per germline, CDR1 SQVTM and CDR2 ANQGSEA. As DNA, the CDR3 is TGCAGCGTTGGAGAGCGGGGACAAGAGACCCAGTACTTC. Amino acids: CSVGERGQETQYF. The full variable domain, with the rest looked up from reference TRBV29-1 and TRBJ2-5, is SAVISQKPSRDICQRGTSLTIQCQVDSQVTMMFWYRQQPGQSLTLIATANQGSEATYESGFVIDKFPISRPNLTFSTLTVSNMSPEDSSIYLCSVGERGQETQYFGPGTRLLVL.

CDR3 bases: TGTGCCAGCAGTTACGAGACAGAAGCTTTCTTT. Its protein is CASSYETEAFF. The V call is TRBV6-5, the J call TRBJ1-1; D not resolved. Trimming stripped 2 bases from V and 8 bases from J, with 6 bases between. This CDR3 comprises 11 residues. Germline V CDR1 and CDR2: MNHEY, SVGAGI.

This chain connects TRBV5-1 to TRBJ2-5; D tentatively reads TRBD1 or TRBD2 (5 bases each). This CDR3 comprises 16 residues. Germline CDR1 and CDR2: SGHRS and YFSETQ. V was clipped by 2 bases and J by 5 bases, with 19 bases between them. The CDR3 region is CASSLPAGTPGETQYF. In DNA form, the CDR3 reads TGCGCCAGCAGCTTACCGGCCGGGACCCCGGGGGAGACCCAGTACTTC.

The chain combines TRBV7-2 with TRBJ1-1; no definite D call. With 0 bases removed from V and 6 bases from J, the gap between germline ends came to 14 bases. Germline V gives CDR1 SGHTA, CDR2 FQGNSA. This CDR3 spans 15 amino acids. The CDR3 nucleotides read TGTGCCAGCAGCTTAGCCGTTACAGTTAGCCCTGAAGCTTTCTTT. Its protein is CASSLAVTVSPEAFF.

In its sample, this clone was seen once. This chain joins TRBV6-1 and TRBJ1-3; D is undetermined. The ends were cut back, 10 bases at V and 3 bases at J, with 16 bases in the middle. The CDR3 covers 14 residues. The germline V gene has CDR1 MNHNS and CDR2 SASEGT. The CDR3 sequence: CATFHSSGGNTIYF. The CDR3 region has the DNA TGTGCCACCTTCCACAGCAGCGGTGGAAACACCATATATTTT.

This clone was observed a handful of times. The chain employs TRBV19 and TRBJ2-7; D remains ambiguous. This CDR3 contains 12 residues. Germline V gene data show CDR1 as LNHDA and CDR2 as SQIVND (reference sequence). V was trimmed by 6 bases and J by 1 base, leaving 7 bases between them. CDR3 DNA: TGTGCCAGTAGGGGCAGATCCTACGAGCAGTACTTC. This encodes CASRGRSYEQYF.

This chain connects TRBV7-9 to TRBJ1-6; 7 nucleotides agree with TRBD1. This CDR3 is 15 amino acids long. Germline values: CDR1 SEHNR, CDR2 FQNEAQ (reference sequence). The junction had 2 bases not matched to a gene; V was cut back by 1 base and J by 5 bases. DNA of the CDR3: TGTGCCAGCAGCTTAGACGGGACAGATAATTCACCCCTCCACTTT. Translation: CASSLDGTDNSPLHF.

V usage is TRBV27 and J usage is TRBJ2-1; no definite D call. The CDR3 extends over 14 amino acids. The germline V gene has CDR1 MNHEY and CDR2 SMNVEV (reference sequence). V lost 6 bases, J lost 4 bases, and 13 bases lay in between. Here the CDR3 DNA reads TGTGCCAGCAGGCCGCAGAGCGAATACAATGAGCAGTTCTTC. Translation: CASRPQSEYNEQFF.

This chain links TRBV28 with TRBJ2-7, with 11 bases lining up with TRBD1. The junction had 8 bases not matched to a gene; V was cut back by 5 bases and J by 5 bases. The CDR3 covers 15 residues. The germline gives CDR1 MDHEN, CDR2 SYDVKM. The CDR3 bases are TGTGCCAGCAGTGTCTGGACAGGGGGCGGAAACGAGCAGTACTTC. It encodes CASSVWTGGGNEQYF.

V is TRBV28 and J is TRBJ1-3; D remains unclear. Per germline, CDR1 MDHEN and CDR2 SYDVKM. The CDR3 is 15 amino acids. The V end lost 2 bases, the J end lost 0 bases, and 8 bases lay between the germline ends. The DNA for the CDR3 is TGTGCCAGCAGTTTACCGAGACCCTCTGGAAACACCATATATTTT. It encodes CASSLPRPSGNTIYF. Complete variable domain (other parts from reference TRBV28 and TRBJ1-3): DVKVTQSSRYLVKRTGEKVFLECVQDMDHENMFWYRQDPGLGLRLIYFSYDVKMKEKGDIPEGYSVSREKKERFSLILESASTNQTSMYLCASSLPRPSGNTIYFGEGSWLTVV.

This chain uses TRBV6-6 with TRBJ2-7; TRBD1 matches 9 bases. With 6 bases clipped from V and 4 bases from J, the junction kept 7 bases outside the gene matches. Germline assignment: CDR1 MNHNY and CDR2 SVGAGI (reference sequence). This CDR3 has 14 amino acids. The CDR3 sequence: CASRHSQGAYEQYF. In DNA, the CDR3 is TGTGCCAGCAGACACTCACAGGGGGCGTACGAGCAGTACTTC.

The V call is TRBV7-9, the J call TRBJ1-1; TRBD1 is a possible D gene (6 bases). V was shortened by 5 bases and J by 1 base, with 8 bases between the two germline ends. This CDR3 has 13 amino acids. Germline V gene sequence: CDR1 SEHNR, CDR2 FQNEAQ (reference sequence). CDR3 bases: TGTGCCAGCAGCCTGACAGGGAACACTGAAGCTTTCTTT. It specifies CASSLTGNTEAFF.

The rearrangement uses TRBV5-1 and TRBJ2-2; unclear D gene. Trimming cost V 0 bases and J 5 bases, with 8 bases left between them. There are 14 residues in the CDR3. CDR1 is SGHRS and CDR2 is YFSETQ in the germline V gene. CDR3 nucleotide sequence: TGCGCCAGCAGCTTGGTGGGCAGTACCGGGGAGCTGTTTTTT. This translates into CASSLVGSTGELFF.